This T cell receptor beta chain was recovered during a study of beta chain features in type 1 diabetes. Trimming took off 1 base at V and 3 bases at J, with 10 bases between the two ends. The length of the CDR3 is 14 residues. Per germline, CDR1 MNHNS and CDR2 SASEGT. Expressed TCRB transcripts got sequenced, as all isolated RNA was reverse transcribed. Here immunoSEQ multiplex PCR was the method, and the copy in TCRdb shows in-frame clones only, minus some. The repertoire holds around 500,000 clones, with 30% as singletons. The chain uses TRBV6-1 and TRBJ2-7; possible D gene TRBD2, 5 bases. Sample: naive CD4+ T cells from blood. This clonotype was obtained from a man younger than 30 in good health. The DNA for the CDR3 is TGTGCCAGCAGTGAAGTGGCCGGGATCTACGAGCAGTACTTC. It translates to CASSEVAGIYEQYF.